The clone carrying this T cell receptor (beta chain) has only a few counts. Germline V gene lookup returns CDR1 LNHDA and CDR2 SQIVND (reference sequence). V shed 4 bases and J 6 bases; nucleotides not matched to a gene: 6. The CDR3 contains 15 residues. The data belong to a study of T-cell memory formation after mild COVID-19. 5'RACE with constant-segment primers built TCRalpha and TCRbeta cDNA libraries with UMIs. TCRdb re-called the 5' RACE reads with MiXCR, one entry per CDR3 protein. The data show around 510,000 distinct CDR3 sequences, roughly 20% seen once. This sequence originates from an adult woman who had mild COVID-19 (a few samples of this study predate the infection). Cell type and time point are not known. The material sequenced was PBMCs or a T cell subset sorted from them (not recorded which). V gene TRBV19 combines with J gene TRBJ2-2; 9 bases align to TRBD2. The DNA of the CDR3 is TGTGCCAGTAGTACGTCGGGACTAGCAGCCGGGGAGCTGTTTTTT. As protein: CASSTSGLAAGELFF.